This T cell receptor beta chain was sequenced during a study of read filtering for tumor transcriptome and immune sequencing. About the study: Mean patient age was 65.9 years, range about 45 to 85; around 16 male, over twelve female. R-ISS stage counts were eight or nine for I, approximately 15 for II, about seven for III.

Details on this clonotype: A much more abundant neighbour one base away suggests this may be a read error.

The library was built from about 0.4 ug RNA with molecular barcoded adaptors for alpha/delta and beta/gamma chains. TCRdb itself ran the reads through MiXCR, one entry per CDR3 protein. The sample shows tens of thousands of distinct CDR3 sequences, 15% to 25% of them seen only once. Every patient had bone marrow sampled while the disease was active. Sequencing was performed on a population of CD138-negative cells sorted from bone marrow. The receptor's source is a donor aged 40 or older with multiple myeloma.

The CDR3 region has the DNA TGTGCCACCAGCAGAGATACAGAAGGAGCTTTCTTT. It is translated as CATSRDTEGAFF. This sequence joins TRBV15 and TRBJ1-1; D gene ambiguous. V dropped 0 bases and J dropped 10 bases, with 9 bases sitting between them. The CDR3 is 12 amino acids. Germline V lookup: CDR1 LNHNV, CDR2 YYDKDF (reference sequence).